The clone carrying this TCR beta chain was observed at least ten times. These data come from a study of identical twins. Each CDR3 protein is one row after TCRdb ran MiXCR on the 5' RACE reads. The sample has some 760,000 distinct CDR3 sequences; 18% are singletons. CDR1 SGHTA and CDR2 FQGNSA come from the germline V gene. Trimming left V 2 bases short and J 0 bases short, with 14 bases between. The CDR3 is 16 amino acids. The sample was also linked to a second study, of T cells expressing NK-cell markers.

The sample consisted of PBMCs. The chain uses TRBV7-2 and TRBJ2-7; perhaps TRBD2 as D (5 bases). The receptor was isolated from a woman under 30 in good health. In DNA form, the CDR3 reads TGTGCCAGCAGCTTATCAATCGGGGTTAGCTCCTACGAGCAGTACTTC. This gives the protein CASSLSIGVSSYEQYF.